Listed here is a single TCR beta chain. This CDR3 contains 18 residues. Per the germline V gene, CDR1 is LGHNT and CDR2 is FRNRAP. V lost 2 bases and J lost 1; bases outside the gene matches: 10. The sample belongs to a study of T cell changes during pregnancy in multiple sclerosis. Clones were read by immunoSEQ multiplex PCR, and TCRdb kept only the in-frame ones, dropping some. The sample consists of tens of thousands of clones, 92% of them appearing once. This sample comprised peripheral blood, obtained after pregnancy. This sequence was found in a female donor with multiple sclerosis, enrolled in a pregnancy study. The chain couples TRBV12-5 to TRBJ2-5; 10 bases agree with TRBD2. The CDR3 coding sequence is TGTGCTAGTGGTTTGACTCCGAGGCCTAGCGGGGGCCAAGAGACCCAGTACTTC. It specifies CASGLTPRPSGGQETQYF.